What follows are 2 T cell receptor beta chains derived from one specimen sequenced in a study of human T cells and chemical hapten exposure. Specified time point: pre-sensitization, week 0. Treatment defined: therapeutic diphenylcyclopropenone sensitization with weekly scalp DPC. In TCRdb, the RACE reads were re-called with MiXCR into one record per CDR3 protein. The sample has over 300,000 distinct CDR3 sequences, roughly 4.6% seen once. The sample consisted of whole blood, taken in connection with sensitization to the hapten diphenylcyclopropenone (DPC). These receptors came from a woman aged 45-59 years with alopecia areata. Some clones in this sample may be carry-over from other donors' samples.

This clonotype was picked up many times. This chain joins TRBV7-2 and TRBJ2-1; possible D gene TRBD2, 6 bases. Germline CDR1 is SGHTA and CDR2 is FQGNSA. The CDR3 runs to 13 residues. Trimming removed 2 bases from V and 8 bases from J, with 10 bases in between. CDR3 nucleotide sequence: TGTGCCAGCAGCTTATCACTAGCCGATGAGCAGTTCTTC. Encoded protein: CASSLSLADEQFF.

This clonotype was detected a few times. The chain recombines TRBV21-1 with TRBJ1-5; the DNA was not used to check the table's D call, TRBD1. TRBV21-1 is recorded as a pseudogene. The CDR3 contains 13 residues. CDR3 residues: CASRLQGNQPQHF. Here the CDR3 DNA reads TGTGCCAGCAGGTTACAGGGTAATCAGCCCCAGCATTTT.